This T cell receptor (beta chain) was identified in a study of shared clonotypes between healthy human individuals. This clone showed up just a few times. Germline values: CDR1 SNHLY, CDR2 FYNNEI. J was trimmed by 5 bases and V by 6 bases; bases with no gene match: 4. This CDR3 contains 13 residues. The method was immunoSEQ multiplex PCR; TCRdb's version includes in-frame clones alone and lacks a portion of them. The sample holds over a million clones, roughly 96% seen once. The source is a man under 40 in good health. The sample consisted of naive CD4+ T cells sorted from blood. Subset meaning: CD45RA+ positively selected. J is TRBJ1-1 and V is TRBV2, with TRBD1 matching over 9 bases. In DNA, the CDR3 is TGTGCCAGCAGGGGGACAGGGTATACTGAAGCTTTCTTT. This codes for CASRGTGYTEAFF.